Each of the 7 T cell receptor beta chains below was sequenced from the same sample in a study of T cell responses to AZD1222 COVID-19 vaccine. TCRdb keeps only in-frame clones here, not all; method: immunoSEQ multiplex PCR. The table shows fewer than 65,000 clones, with 70% to 85% occurring only once. Sequences were derived from peripheral blood, sampled on day 0 of AZD1222 vaccination. The receptors stem from an adult in good health.

V is TRBV7-3 and J is TRBJ1-5; no firm D call. Germline V lookup: CDR1 SGHTA, CDR2 FQGTGA. The CDR3 is made up of 13 amino acids. With 5 bases removed from V and 4 bases from J, the gap between germline ends came to 9 bases. DNA for the CDR3: TGTGCCAGCAGCCTATCTTGGAATCAGCCCCAGCATTTT. Its protein is CASSLSWNQPQHF. Full variable domain (remainder filled in from reference TRBV7-3 and TRBJ1-5): GAGVSQTPSNKVTEKGKYVELRCDPISGHTALYWYRQSLGQGPEFLIYFQGTGAADDSGLPNDRFFAVRPEGSVSTLKIQRTERGDSAVYLCASSLSWNQPQHFGDGTRLSIL.

The chain joins TRBV6-6 to TRBJ1-4; 12 nucleotides align to TRBD1. The ends lost 4 bases at V and 8 bases at J; junction bases unmatched: 8. The V gene's germline CDR1 is MNHNY and CDR2 SVGAGI (reference sequence). The CDR3 is 16 amino acids. As DNA, the CDR3 is TGTGCCAGCAGTTTGCCAGCCGGGACAGGGGGCGAAAAACTGTTTTTT. Its translation: CASSLPAGTGGEKLFF.

CDR3 bases: TGTGCCAGCAAACGGGAAGGCTTGACCTCCTACAATGAGCAGTTCTTC. Encoded protein: CASKREGLTSYNEQFF. This chain uses TRBV2 with TRBJ2-1; D perhaps matches TRBD2 (5 bases). Trimming stripped 7 bases from V and 0 bases from J, with 16 bases between. Germline V gene sequence: CDR1 SNHLY, CDR2 FYNNEI. CDR3 size: 16 residues.

The chain joins TRBV4-3 to TRBJ1-5; D is unresolved. The CDR3 runs 13 residues. V was shortened by 0 bases and J by 6 bases, with 6 bases between the two germline ends. Germline loops: CDR1 LGHNA, CDR2 YSLEER. The CDR3 nucleotides read TGCGCCAGCAGCCAAGATGAGGCTCAGCCCCAGCATTTT. Protein product: CASSQDEAQPQHF.

The gene calls are TRBV2 and TRBJ2-5, with D unclear. In germline, CDR1 is SNHLY, CDR2 FYNNEI. Between the trimmed V and J ends, which lost 2 bases and 5 bases, there was a span of 18 bases. This CDR3 is 16 amino acids long. The CDR3 DNA reads TGTGCCAGCAGTGAATGGGGTAACCTTGAGGTGGAGACCCAGTACTTC. Encoded protein: CASSEWGNLEVETQYF.

The chain employs TRBV11-2 and TRBJ2-7; D is unresolved. V was pared by 1 base and J by 1 base, with 2 bases between. CDR3 length: 12 amino acids. In germline, CDR1 is SGHAT, CDR2 FQNNGV. CDR3 residues: CASSLGSYEQYF. CDR3 sequence (DNA): TGTGCCAGCAGCTTAGGGTCCTACGAGCAGTACTTC.

V is TRBV11-2 and J is TRBJ1-2; D unresolved. Germline V gives CDR1 SGHAT, CDR2 FQNNGV. Trimming took off 3 bases at V and 4 bases at J, with 12 bases between the two ends. The CDR3 extends over 14 amino acids. The CDR3 here is CASSFGGQAYGYTF. CDR3 in DNA: TGTGCCAGCAGCTTCGGAGGGCAGGCCTATGGCTACACCTTC.